This T cell receptor beta chain emerged from a study of spatial heterogeneity in lung cancer. About the research overall: Researchers sequenced follow-up PBMC samples if they had them, and these came a median of about two years after resection.

Individual TCR cDNA molecules each bore their own unique molecular identifier. TCRdb itself ran the 5' RACE reads through MiXCR, one entry per CDR3 protein. The sample consists of some 110,000 distinct CDR3 sequences, 10% to 15% of them appearing once. Per germline, CDR1 MDHEN and CDR2 SYDVKM. CDR3 length equals 18 residues. Trimming cost V 4 bases and J 9 bases, with 31 bases left between them. Time point meaning: blood at routine non-recurrence follow-up after resection. Sequencing was performed on whole RNA extracted from tumor and nontumor lung tissue, or from frozen PBMC, and the material was left unsorted.

The TCR originated in a male donor with early-stage non-small cell lung cancer. The rearrangement uses TRBV28 and TRBJ2-7; weak D call: TRBD2 (6 bases). Source: PBMCs, taken at follow-up. DNA of the CDR3: TGTGCCAGCAGTTCTGGAACCACCCTAGGCGGGGCAAATAGTAGGCAGTACTTC. It is translated as CASSSGTTLGGANSRQYF.